This TCR beta chain was captured by sequencing in a study of OX40 agonist ivuxolimab in advanced cancers. Study conclusions and caveats: Expanded clones belonging to CD8+ T cells outnumbered, on average, those of CD4+.

Systemic immunosuppression or a history of autoimmune disease excluded patients. Comment on this clone: Antigen specificity is unknown.

Clones were read by immunoSEQ multiplex PCR, and TCRdb kept only the in-frame ones, dropping some. The data hold around 78,000 clones, with 65% to 85% observed a single time. Trimming removed 5 bases from V and 1 base from J, with 14 bases in between. In germline, CDR1 is SEHNR, CDR2 FQNEAQ (reference sequence). The CDR3 runs to 16 residues. This TCR was sampled from an adult with an advanced solid tumor such as melanoma, head and neck, liver or kidney cancer. This specimen consisted of CD4+ or CD8+ T cells sorted from blood, obtained in a trial of the OX40 agonist ivuxolimab. This chain connects TRBV7-9 to TRBJ2-2; a weak D match, TRBD1 (6 bases). The CDR3 DNA is TGTGCCAGCAGCAAACAGGGCAGAGGGAACACCGGGGAGCTGTTTTTT. This translates into CASSKQGRGNTGELFF.